Described below is a single TCR beta chain sequence and its context. The antigen is unknown. The data derive from a study of T cell responses to AZD1222 COVID-19 vaccine. Whole-study findings and limits: Donors were chiefly white British, with a greater number of females, and clonal diversity was perhaps underestimated. Vaccination with two AZD1222 doses was followed by a rise in Spike-specific TCR breadth and depth.

TCRdb keeps only in-frame clones here, not all; method: immunoSEQ multiplex PCR. The table shows roughly 120,000 clones, with 80% to 90% occurring only once. Germline CDR1 MGHRA, CDR2 YSYEKL. This CDR3 region has 17 residues. The trim removed 1 base at V and 1 base at J, leaving 7 bases unmatched. The TCR originated in an adult in good health. The material sequenced was peripheral blood, taken on day 0 of AZD1222 vaccination. V usage is TRBV4-1 and J usage is TRBJ2-3, with 8 nucleotides matching TRBD1. CDR3 protein: CASSQGRARGRTDTQYF. The CDR3 bases are TGCGCCAGCAGCCAAGGGCGGGCCAGGGGGCGCACAGATACGCAGTATTTT.